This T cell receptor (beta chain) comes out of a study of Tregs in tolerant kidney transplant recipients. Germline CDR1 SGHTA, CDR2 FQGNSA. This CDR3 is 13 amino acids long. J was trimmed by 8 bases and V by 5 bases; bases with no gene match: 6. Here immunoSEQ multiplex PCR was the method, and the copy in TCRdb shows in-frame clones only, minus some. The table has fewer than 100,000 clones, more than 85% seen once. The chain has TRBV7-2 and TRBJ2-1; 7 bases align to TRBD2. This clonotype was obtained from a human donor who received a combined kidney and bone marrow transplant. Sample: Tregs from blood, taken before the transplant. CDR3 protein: CASSTATSHEQFF. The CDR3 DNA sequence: TGTGCCAGCAGCACAGCGACTAGCCATGAGCAGTTCTTC.